The 18 T cell receptor beta chains below all came from one sample that was sequenced in a study of blood T cell repertoires in COVID-19. Clones were sequenced by immunoSEQ multiplex PCR, and TCRdb holds only the in-frame ones, with some missing. The table lists some 310,000 clones, around 92% of them singletons. The specimen sequenced was PBMCs or T cells enriched from blood (not recorded which). Every receptor here comes from a woman in her twenties or thirties who had recovered from COVID-19.

This clone has just a few counts. The genes are TRBV7-9 and TRBJ2-1; 7 nucleotides agree with TRBD2. Germline assignment: CDR1 SEHNR and CDR2 FQNEAQ (reference sequence). This CDR3 is 18 amino acids long. With 5 bases clipped from V and 3 bases from J, the junction kept 16 bases outside the gene matches. The CDR3 nucleotides are TGTGCCAGCAGCCAGAGGGAAGGGCTAGCGGAACACTACAATGAGCAGTTCTTC. Its translation: CASSQREGLAEHYNEQFF.

This chain joins TRBV5-1 and TRBJ2-7; D is possibly TRBD1 (6 bases). Trimming pared 4 bases from V and 0 bases from J, leaving 14 bases between. Germline V gene data show CDR1 as SGHRS and CDR2 as YFSETQ. This CDR3 is built from 15 residues. The CDR3 coding sequence is TGCGCCAGCAGCCTGACAGGTAGTCCCTCCTACGAGCAGTACTTC. It is translated as CASSLTGSPSYEQYF.

The rearrangement joins TRBV6-2 or TRBV6-3 to TRBJ1-2; possible D gene TRBD1, 6 bases. The CDR3 totals 11 residues. Germline lookup yields CDR1 MNHEY and CDR2 SVGEGT. V was shortened by 6 bases and J by 8 bases, with 10 bases between the two germline ends. The CDR3 protein is CASSPGVGYTF. CDR3 nucleotides: TGTGCCAGCAGCCCAGGGGTCGGCTACACCTTC.

V is TRBV7-2 and J is TRBJ2-7, with 12 bases aligning to TRBD2. The V gene end was trimmed by 5 bases and the J gene end by 4 bases; junction bases not matched to a gene: 9. This CDR3 spans 16 amino acids. Looked up from germline, CDR1 is SGHTA and CDR2 is FQGNSA. The CDR3 spells CASSLQTSGSLYEQYF. The CDR3 DNA is TGTGCCAGCAGCCTCCAGACTAGCGGGAGTTTGTACGAGCAGTACTTC.

The rearrangement joins TRBV28 to TRBJ1-2; 7 bases align to TRBD1. The CDR3 consists of 16 residues. With V trimmed by 6 bases and J by 5 bases, 15 bases remained unmatched. Per the germline V gene, CDR1 is MDHEN and CDR2 is SYDVKM. CDR3 sequence: CASRERGQTSGYGYTF. CDR3 DNA sequence: TGTGCCAGCAGGGAGAGGGGACAGACTTCCGGATATGGCTACACCTTC.

The chain uses TRBV27 and TRBJ1-1; 7 positions agree with TRBD1. J was trimmed by 0 bases and V by 5 bases; bases with no gene match: 6. CDR1 and CDR2 (germline): MNHEY, SMNVEV (reference sequence). This CDR3 spans 15 amino acids. CDR3 sequence (DNA): TGTGCCAGCAGTCAACCGGGACAGTTGAACACTGAAGCTTTCTTT. It encodes CASSQPGQLNTEAFF.

The chain uses TRBV4-2 and TRBJ2-2, with 15 bases that match TRBD2. Per the germline V gene, CDR1 is LGHNA and CDR2 is YNFKEQ. With 4 bases clipped from V and 1 base from J, the junction kept 4 bases outside the gene matches. CDR3 size: 18 residues. CDR3 DNA: TGTGCCAGCAGCCGGACTAGCGGGAGGGGTTTGAACACCGGGGAGCTGTTTTTT. Its translation is CASSRTSGRGLNTGELFF.

V is TRBV5-8 and J is TRBJ2-5; 7 nucleotides line up with TRBD1. CDR1 is SGHTS and CDR2 is YDEGEE in the germline V gene. The length of the CDR3 is 14 residues. Trimming took 4 bases from V and 7 from J; bases not matched to a gene: 10. The CDR3 reads CASSETGRARTQYF. Here the CDR3 DNA reads TGTGCCAGCAGCGAGACAGGGCGGGCCCGGACCCAGTACTTC.

The J gene is TRBJ2-5, the V gene TRBV6-2 or TRBV6-3, with D possibly being TRBD2 (5 bases). Germline V gives CDR1 MNHEY, CDR2 SVGEGT. Trimming cost V 2 bases and J 7 bases, with 11 bases left between them. CDR3 length: 13 amino acids. CDR3 sequence (DNA): TGTGCCAGCAGTTACCTGGAGGCAGGGACCCAGTACTTC. Protein sequence: CASSYLEAGTQYF.

This chain connects TRBV6-2 or TRBV6-3 to TRBJ2-1, with 8 bases that match TRBD2. In germline, CDR1 is MNHEY, CDR2 SVGEGT. The CDR3 covers 12 residues. J was trimmed by 16 bases and V by 0 bases; bases with no gene match: 5. The CDR3 loop is CASSYSREGQFF. CDR3 nucleotide sequence: TGTGCCAGCAGTTACTCTCGGGAGGGCCAATTCTTC.

The chain has TRBV27 and TRBJ1-5; D call uncertain. This CDR3 is built from 14 residues. Germline CDR1 reads MNHEY; CDR2 reads SMNVEV (reference sequence). Trimming pared 4 bases from V and 6 bases from J, leaving 13 bases between. For the CDR3, the DNA is TGTGCCAGCAGTTCCGTAGTGTCCGGTCAGCCCCAGCATTTT. Its protein is CASSSVVSGQPQHF.

This chain links TRBV2 with TRBJ2-7, with TRBD2 identical over 8 bases. Germline loops: CDR1 SNHLY, CDR2 FYNNEI. The CDR3 is 16 residues long. V lost 4 bases and J lost 2; bases outside the gene matches: 10. Written as DNA, the CDR3 is TGTGCCAGCAGTGCCCTGAGGGCGGGAGGCCCCTACGAGCAGTACTTC. It is translated as CASSALRAGGPYEQYF.

CDR3 in DNA: TGTGCCAGCAGCGACAGCGGGAGGGCCTCCAATGAGCAGTTCTTC. This gives the protein CASSDSGRASNEQFF. This sequence joins TRBV9 and TRBJ2-1, with 10 nucleotides matching TRBD2. The germline V gene has CDR1 SGDLS and CDR2 YYNGEE. With 3 bases clipped from V and 6 bases from J, the junction kept 6 bases outside the gene matches. The CDR3 has 15 amino acids.

This sequence joins TRBV6-5 and TRBJ2-1, with 8 bases fitting TRBD2. The CDR3 extends over 14 amino acids. V shed 7 bases, J shed 8 bases, and the junction held 10 bases outside the gene matches. Germline V gene lookup returns CDR1 MNHEY and CDR2 SVGAGI. The CDR3 bases are TGTGCCAGCAACCGAGCGGGAGATAGGTATGAGCAGTTCTTC. This codes for CASNRAGDRYEQFF.

The chain links TRBV4-3 to TRBJ1-1; no reliable D call. CDR3 length equals 17 residues. Germline V gene sequence: CDR1 LGHNA, CDR2 YSLEER. V was pared by 1 base and J by 0 bases, with 15 bases between. The CDR3 nucleotides are TGCGCCAGCAGCCAAGTCTGGGCGAGTCGCATGAACACTGAAGCTTTCTTT. Residues: CASSQVWASRMNTEAFF.

A single count supports this clone. The rearrangement uses TRBV30 and TRBJ1-1; 12 nucleotides align to TRBD1. V shed 2 bases, J shed 4 bases, and the junction held 5 bases outside the gene matches. The CDR3 extends over 15 amino acids. Germline V gene sequence: CDR1 GTSNPN, CDR2 SVGIG (reference sequence). The CDR3 bases are TGTGCCTGGAGTCCGGGACAGGGGGCGGGCACTGAAGCTTTCTTT. Protein: CAWSPGQGAGTEAFF.

The chain couples TRBV3-1 (or the pseudogene TRBV3-2) to TRBJ1-2; 11 nucleotides agree with TRBD1. The CDR3 loop spans 17 amino acids. Unmatched junction bases numbered 9, after V lost 4 bases and J lost 2 bases. Germline V gene sequence: CDR1 LGHDT, CDR2 YNNKEL (reference sequence). In DNA form, the CDR3 reads TGTGCCAGCAGCCCCCAATGGACAGGGGGCCCGAACTATGGCTACACCTTC. This sequence encodes CASSPQWTGGPNYGYTF.

This clone has only one observation. The chain combines TRBV4-3 with TRBJ1-1, with D possibly being TRBD1 (6 bases). Trimming removed 3 bases at V and 2 bases at J, with 13 bases between. Germline CDR1 and CDR2: LGHNA and YSLEER. This CDR3 has 15 residues. CDR3 amino acids: CASSQLQGVNTEAFF. The DNA for the CDR3 is TGCGCCAGCAGCCAGTTACAGGGAGTTAACACTGAAGCTTTCTTT.